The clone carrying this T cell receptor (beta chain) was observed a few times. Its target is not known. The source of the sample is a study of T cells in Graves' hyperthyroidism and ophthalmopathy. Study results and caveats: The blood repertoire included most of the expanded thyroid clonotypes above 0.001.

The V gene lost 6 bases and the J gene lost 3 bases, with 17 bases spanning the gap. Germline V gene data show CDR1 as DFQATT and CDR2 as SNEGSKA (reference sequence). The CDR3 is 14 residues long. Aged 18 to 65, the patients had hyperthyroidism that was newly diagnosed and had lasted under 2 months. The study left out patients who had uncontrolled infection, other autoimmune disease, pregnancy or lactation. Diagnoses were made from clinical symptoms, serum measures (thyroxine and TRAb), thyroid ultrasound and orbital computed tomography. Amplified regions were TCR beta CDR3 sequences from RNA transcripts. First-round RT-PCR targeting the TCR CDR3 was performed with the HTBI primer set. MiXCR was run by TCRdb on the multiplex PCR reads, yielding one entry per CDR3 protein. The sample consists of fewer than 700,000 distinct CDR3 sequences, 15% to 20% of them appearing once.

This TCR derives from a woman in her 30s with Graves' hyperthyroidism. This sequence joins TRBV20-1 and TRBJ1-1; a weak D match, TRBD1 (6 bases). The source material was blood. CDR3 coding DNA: TGCAGTGCCCATAAGGACAGTAAAGACACTGAAGCTTTCTTT. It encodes CSAHKDSKDTEAFF.